Given below is one T cell receptor beta chain in context. Its matching antigen is unknown. The PCR made use of 60 Vbeta and 13 Jbeta primers. Clones were sequenced by immunoSEQ multiplex PCR, and TCRdb holds only the in-frame ones, with some missing. The table lists under 200,000 clones, under 80% of them singletons, with around 1.3% in the top ten. As for the donors, each was a healthy bone marrow donor. This entry belongs to a study of cytomegalovirus exposure and HLA in healthy donors. Study outcomes and limitations: Because they were indistinguishable, some V segments, including TRBV6-2 and TRBV6-3, were excluded. Productive status was seen about 87% or about 30% of the time for most TCR beta V segments in an earlier analysis.

V shed 7 bases and J 0 bases; nucleotides not matched to a gene: 1. Per germline, CDR1 MDHEN and CDR2 SYDVKM. CDR3 length equals 13 residues. Sample: PBMCs. The TCR was taken from a woman in her 30s in good health and CMV-seronegative. This chain links TRBV28 with TRBJ1-2; 8 bases are shared with TRBD1. CDR3 coding DNA: TGTGCCAGCAAACAGGGGGCTAACTATGGCTACACCTTC. The encoded protein is CASKQGANYGYTF.